One sample yielded the 4 T cell receptor beta chains listed below, sequenced in a study of blood T cell repertoires in COVID-19. Generated by immunoSEQ multiplex PCR, the TCRdb table keeps only in-frame clones and is missing some. The data hold 200,000 to 300,000 clones, with 75% to 95% observed a single time. Sequenced sample: peripheral blood. These receptor sequences come from a person aged 18 to 30 with COVID-19, enrolled during active disease.

V usage is TRBV29-1 and J usage is TRBJ1-5; D gene ambiguous. Germline loops: CDR1 SQVTM, CDR2 ANQGSEA. The CDR3 has 9 residues. The CDR3 loop is CPSGQPQHF. CDR3 DNA sequence: TGCCCGTCGGGACAGCCCCAGCATTTT.

The chain carries TRBV28 and TRBJ2-5, with TRBD2 identical over 13 bases. The CDR3 consists of 15 residues. Trimming cost V 7 bases and J 5 bases; bases outside gene matches: 7. CDR1 and CDR2 (germline): MDHEN, SYDVKM. The CDR3 is CASIGLAGARETQYF. CDR3 nucleotide sequence: TGTGCCAGCATCGGACTAGCGGGAGCGCGTGAGACCCAGTACTTC.

CDR3 DNA: TGTGCCAGCATAGAGGCTCCCGGGGGAGGGGAAAAACTGTTTTTT. It yields the protein CASIEAPGGGEKLFF. This chain uses TRBV7-6 with TRBJ1-4, with D perhaps matching TRBD1 (5 bases). V gave up 7 bases and J gave up 8 bases, with 20 bases separating them. The germline V gene has CDR1 SGHVS and CDR2 FNYEAQ. This CDR3 is built from 15 residues.

V and J are TRBV7-8 and TRBJ1-2, with 7 bases matching TRBD1. The ends lost 5 bases at V and 7 bases at J; junction bases unmatched: 7. Germline V lookup: CDR1 SGHVS, CDR2 FQNEAQ. This CDR3 has 13 residues. The CDR3 DNA reads as TGTGCCAGCAGCCCCCCGGACAGGCCTGGCTACACCTTC. Translated, it gives CASSPPDRPGYTF.